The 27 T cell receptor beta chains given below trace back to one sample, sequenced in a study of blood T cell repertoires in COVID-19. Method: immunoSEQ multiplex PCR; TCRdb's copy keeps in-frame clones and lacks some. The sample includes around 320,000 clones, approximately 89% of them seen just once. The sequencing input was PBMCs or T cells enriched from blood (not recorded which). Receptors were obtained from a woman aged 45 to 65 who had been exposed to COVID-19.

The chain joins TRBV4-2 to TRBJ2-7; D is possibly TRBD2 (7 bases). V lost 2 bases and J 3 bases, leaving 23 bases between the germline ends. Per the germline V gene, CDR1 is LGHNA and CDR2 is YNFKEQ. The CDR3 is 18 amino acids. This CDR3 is CASSQKKGGASLVYEQYF. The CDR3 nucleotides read TGTGCCAGCAGCCAAAAAAAGGGGGGGGCTAGCTTGGTCTACGAGCAGTACTTC.

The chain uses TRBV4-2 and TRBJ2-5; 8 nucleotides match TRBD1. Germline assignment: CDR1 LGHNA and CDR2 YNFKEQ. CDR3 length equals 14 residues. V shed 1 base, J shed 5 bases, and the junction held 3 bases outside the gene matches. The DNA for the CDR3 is TGTGCCAGCAGCCAAGGACAGGGGTCGGAGACCCAGTACTTC. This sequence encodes CASSQGQGSETQYF.

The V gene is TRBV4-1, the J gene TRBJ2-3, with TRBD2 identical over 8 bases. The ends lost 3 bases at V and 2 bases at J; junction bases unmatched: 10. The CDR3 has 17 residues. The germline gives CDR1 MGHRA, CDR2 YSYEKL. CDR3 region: CASSQNPGLGVTDTQYF. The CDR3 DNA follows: TGCGCCAGCAGCCAGAATCCGGGACTAGGTGTCACAGATACGCAGTATTTT.

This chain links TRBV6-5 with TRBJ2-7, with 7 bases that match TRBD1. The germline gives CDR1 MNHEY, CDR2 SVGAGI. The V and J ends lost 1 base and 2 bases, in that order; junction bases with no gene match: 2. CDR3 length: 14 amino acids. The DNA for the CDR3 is TGTGCCAGCAGTTACTGGCAGGGGGCCTACGAGCAGTACTTC. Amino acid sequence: CASSYWQGAYEQYF.

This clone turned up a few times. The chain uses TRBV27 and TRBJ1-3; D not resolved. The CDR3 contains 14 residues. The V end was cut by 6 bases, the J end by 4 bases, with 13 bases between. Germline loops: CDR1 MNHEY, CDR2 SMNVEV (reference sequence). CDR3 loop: CASSPTGSGNTIYF. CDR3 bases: TGTGCCAGCAGCCCGACGGGGTCAGGAAACACCATATATTTT.

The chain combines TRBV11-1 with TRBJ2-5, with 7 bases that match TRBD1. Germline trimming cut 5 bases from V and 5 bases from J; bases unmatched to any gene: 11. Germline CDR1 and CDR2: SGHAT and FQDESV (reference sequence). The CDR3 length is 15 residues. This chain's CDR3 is CASSIHQTGTETQYF. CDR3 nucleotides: TGTGCCAGCAGCATACACCAGACAGGGACGGAGACCCAGTACTTC.

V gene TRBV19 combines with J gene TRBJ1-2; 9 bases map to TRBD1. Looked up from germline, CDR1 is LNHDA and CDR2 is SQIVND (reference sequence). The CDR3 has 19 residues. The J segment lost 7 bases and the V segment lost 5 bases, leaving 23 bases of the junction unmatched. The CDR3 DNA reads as TGTGCCAGTAGTCCACCCACCGGGACAGGGCGCCCCCGTTTGAGTGGCTACACCTTC. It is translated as CASSPPTGTGRPRLSGYTF.

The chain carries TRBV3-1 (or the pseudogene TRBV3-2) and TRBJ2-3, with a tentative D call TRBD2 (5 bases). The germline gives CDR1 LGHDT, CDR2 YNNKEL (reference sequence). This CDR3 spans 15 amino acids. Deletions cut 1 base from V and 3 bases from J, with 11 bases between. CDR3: CASSQAKAATDTQYF. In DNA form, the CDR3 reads TGTGCCAGCAGCCAAGCTAAAGCGGCGACAGATACGCAGTATTTT.

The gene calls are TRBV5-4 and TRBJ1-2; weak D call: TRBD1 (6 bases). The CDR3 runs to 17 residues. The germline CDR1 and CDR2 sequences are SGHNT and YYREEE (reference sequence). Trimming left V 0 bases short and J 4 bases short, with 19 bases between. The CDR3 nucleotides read TGTGCCAGCAGCTTGGGTCTCAGGGGTGTAGGGGTCTATGGCTACACCTTC. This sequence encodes CASSLGLRGVGVYGYTF.

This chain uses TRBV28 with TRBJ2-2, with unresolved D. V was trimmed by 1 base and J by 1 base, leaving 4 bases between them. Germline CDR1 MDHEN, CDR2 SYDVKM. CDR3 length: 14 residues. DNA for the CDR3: TGTGCCAGCAGTTTATTCAAGAACACCGGGGAGCTGTTTTTT. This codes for CASSLFKNTGELFF.

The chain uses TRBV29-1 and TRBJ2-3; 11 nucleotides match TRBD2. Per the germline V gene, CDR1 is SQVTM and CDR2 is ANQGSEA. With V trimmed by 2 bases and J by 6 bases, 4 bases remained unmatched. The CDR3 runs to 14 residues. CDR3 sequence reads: CSVELAGGRDTQYF. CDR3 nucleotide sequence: TGCAGCGTTGAACTAGCGGGGGGACGGGATACGCAGTATTTT.

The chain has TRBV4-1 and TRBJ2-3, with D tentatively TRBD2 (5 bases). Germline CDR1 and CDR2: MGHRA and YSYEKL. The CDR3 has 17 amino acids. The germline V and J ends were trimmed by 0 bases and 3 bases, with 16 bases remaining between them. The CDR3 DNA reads TGCGCCAGCAGCCAAGATTATGAGGGATTGAGGACAGATACGCAGTATTTT. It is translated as CASSQDYEGLRTDTQYF.

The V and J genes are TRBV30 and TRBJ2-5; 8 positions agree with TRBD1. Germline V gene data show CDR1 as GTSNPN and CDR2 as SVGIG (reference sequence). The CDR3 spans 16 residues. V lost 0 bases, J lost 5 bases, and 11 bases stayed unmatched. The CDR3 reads CAWSVLPQGAGETQYF. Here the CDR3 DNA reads TGTGCCTGGAGTGTACTCCCTCAGGGGGCCGGGGAGACCCAGTACTTC.

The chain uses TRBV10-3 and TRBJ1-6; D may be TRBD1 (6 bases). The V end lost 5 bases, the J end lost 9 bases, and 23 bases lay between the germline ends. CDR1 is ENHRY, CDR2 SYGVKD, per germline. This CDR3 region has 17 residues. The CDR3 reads CAISIDIGGAMGSPLHF. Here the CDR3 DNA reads TGTGCCATCAGTATCGACATCGGGGGGGCGATGGGTTCACCCCTCCACTTT.

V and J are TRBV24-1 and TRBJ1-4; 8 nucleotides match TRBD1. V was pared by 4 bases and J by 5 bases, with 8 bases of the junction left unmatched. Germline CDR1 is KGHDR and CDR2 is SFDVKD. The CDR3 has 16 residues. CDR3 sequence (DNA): TGTGCCACCAGTGACCCCGGACAGGGCGGAAATGAAAAACTGTTTTTT. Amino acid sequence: CATSDPGQGGNEKLFF.

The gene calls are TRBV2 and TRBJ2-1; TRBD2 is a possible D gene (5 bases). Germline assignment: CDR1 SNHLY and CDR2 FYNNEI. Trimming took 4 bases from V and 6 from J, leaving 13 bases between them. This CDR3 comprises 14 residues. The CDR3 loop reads CASSALLSGNEQFF. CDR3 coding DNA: TGTGCCAGCAGTGCCCTCCTGAGCGGCAATGAGCAGTTCTTC.

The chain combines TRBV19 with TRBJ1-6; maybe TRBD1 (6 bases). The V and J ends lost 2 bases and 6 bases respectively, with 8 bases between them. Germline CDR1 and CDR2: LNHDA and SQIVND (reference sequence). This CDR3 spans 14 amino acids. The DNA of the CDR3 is TGTGCCAGTAGTATACACAGGGTTAATTCACCCCTCCACTTT. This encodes CASSIHRVNSPLHF.

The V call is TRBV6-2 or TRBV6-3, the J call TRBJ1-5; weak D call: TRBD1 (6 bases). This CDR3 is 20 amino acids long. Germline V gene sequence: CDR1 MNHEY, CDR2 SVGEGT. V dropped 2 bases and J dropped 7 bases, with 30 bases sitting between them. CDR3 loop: CASSYGATTGEGHTGQPQHF. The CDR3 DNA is TGTGCCAGCAGTTACGGGGCGACGACAGGAGAGGGACATACTGGCCAGCCCCAGCATTTT.

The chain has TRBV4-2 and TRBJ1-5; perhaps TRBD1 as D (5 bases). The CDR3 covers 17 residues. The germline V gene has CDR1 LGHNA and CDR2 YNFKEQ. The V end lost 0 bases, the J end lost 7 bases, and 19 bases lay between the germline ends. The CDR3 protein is CASSQDLGPGVLQPQHF. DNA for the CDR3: TGTGCCAGCAGCCAAGATTTGGGGCCCGGTGTTTTGCAGCCCCAGCATTTT.

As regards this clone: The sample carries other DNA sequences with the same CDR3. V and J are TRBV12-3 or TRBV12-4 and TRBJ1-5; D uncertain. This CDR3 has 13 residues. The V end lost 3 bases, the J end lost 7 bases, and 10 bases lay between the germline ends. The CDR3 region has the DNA TGTGCCAGCAGTTTGCGAGGCGGCCAGCCCCAGCATTTT. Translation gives CASSLRGGQPQHF.

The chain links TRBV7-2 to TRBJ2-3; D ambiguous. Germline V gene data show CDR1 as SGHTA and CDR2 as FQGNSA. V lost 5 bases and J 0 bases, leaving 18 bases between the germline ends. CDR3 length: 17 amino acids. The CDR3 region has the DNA TGTGCCAGCAGCCCAAGCGATGGCAGACGGAGCACAGATACGCAGTATTTT. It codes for CASSPSDGRRSTDTQYF.

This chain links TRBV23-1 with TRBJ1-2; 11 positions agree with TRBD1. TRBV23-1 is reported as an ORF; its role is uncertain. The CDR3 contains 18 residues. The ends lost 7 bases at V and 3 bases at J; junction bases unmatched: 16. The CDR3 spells CASTRALDGQGAHYGYTF. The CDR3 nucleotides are TGCGCCAGCACCCGAGCACTAGACGGACAGGGGGCTCACTATGGCTACACCTTC.

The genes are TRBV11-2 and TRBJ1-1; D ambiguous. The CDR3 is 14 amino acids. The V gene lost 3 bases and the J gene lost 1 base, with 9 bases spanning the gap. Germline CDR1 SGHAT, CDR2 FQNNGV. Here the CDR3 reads CASSFLTQNTEAFF. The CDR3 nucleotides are TGTGCCAGCAGCTTCCTAACGCAGAACACTGAAGCTTTCTTT. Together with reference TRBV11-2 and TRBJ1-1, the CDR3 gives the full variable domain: EAGVAQSPRYKIIEKRQSVAFWCNPISGHATLYWYQQILGQGPKLLIQFQNNGVVDDSQLPKDRFSAERLKGVDSTLKIQPAKLEDSAVYLCASSFLTQNTEAFFGQGTRLTVV.

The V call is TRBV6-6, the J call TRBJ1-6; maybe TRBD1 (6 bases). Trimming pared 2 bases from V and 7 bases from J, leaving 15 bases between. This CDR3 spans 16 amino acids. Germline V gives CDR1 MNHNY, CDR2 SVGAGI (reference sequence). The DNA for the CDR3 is TGTGCCAGCAGTTACCCCCAGGGGAGGGGGAATTCACCCCTCCACTTT. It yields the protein CASSYPQGRGNSPLHF.

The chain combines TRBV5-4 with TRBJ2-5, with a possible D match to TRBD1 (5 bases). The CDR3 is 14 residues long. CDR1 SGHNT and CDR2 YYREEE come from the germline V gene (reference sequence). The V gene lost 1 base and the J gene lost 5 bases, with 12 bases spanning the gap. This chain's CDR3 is CASSLQGLEETQYF. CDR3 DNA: TGTGCCAGCAGCTTGCAGGGTTTGGAGGAGACCCAGTACTTC.

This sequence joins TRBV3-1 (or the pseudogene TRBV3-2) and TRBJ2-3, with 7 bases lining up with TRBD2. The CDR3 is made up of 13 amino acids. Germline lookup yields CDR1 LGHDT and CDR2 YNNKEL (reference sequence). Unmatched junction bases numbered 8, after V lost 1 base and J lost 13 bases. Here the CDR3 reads CASSQGGGFREYF. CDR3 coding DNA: TGTGCCAGCAGCCAAGGGGGGGGTTTCAGGGAGTATTTT.

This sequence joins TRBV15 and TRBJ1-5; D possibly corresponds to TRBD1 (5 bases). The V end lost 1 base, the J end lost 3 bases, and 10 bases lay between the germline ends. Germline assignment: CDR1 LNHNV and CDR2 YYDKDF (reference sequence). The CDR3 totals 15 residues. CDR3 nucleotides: TGTGCCACCAGCAGAGGTATAGGGGTCAATCAGCCCCAGCATTTT. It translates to CATSRGIGVNQPQHF.